One sample yielded the 18 T cell receptor beta chains listed below, sequenced in a study of T cells in Graves' hyperthyroidism and ophthalmopathy. Regions amplified from RNA transcripts were the TCR beta CDR3 regions. HTBI primers were used for first-round RT-PCR of the TCR CDR3. TCRdb re-analysed the multiplex PCR reads in MiXCR, keeping a single row per CDR3 protein. The table lists around 600,000 distinct CDR3 sequences, roughly 16% of them singletons, with around 3.5% in the top ten. The sequenced sample consisted of blood. The origin of the receptors is a woman between 40 and 50 years old with Graves' ophthalmopathy.

The chain has TRBV20-1 and TRBJ2-1, with 8 positions matching TRBD1. CDR1 is DFQATT, CDR2 SNEGSKA, per germline (reference sequence). The V segment lost 4 bases and the J segment 7 bases; nucleotides outside the gene matches: 6. This CDR3 spans 13 amino acids. The CDR3 DNA is TGCAGTGCTACCGGGACAGGTGTAAATGAGCAGTTCTTC. Translation: CSATGTGVNEQFF.

Ten or more counts support this clonotype. J is TRBJ1-1 and V is TRBV9; D gene uncertain. CDR3 length equals 13 residues. CDR1 SGDLS and CDR2 YYNGEE come from the germline V gene. Trimming removed 2 bases from V and 0 bases from J, with 5 bases in between. The CDR3 bases are TGTGCCAGCAGCGTTGACCTGAACACTGAAGCTTTCTTT. Its protein is CASSVDLNTEAFF.

This clonotype was detected ten times or more. The V call is TRBV7-9, the J call TRBJ2-5, with D unresolved. The CDR3 is 15 residues long. Trimming took off 5 bases at V and 1 base at J, with 14 bases between the two ends. The germline CDR1 and CDR2 sequences are SEHNR and FQNEAQ (reference sequence). The CDR3 reads CASSRPPAVQETQYF. The CDR3 DNA is TGTGCCAGCAGCCGGCCCCCGGCAGTCCAAGAGACCCAGTACTTC.

This clonotype has more than one count but fewer than ten. The chain uses TRBV20-1 and TRBJ1-2; TRBD1 aligns across 8 bases. With 3 bases clipped from V and 6 bases from J, the junction kept 6 bases outside the gene matches. The CDR3 loop spans 13 amino acids. Looked up from germline, CDR1 is DFQATT and CDR2 is SNEGSKA (reference sequence). CDR3 DNA sequence: TGCAGTGCTAGCCCGACAGGGGACAATGGCTACACCTTC. The encoded protein is CSASPTGDNGYTF.

This clonotype was counted many times. This chain uses TRBV27 with TRBJ1-1; 7 bases fit TRBD1. The germline CDR1 and CDR2 sequences are MNHEY and SMNVEV (reference sequence). Trimming took 2 bases from V and 4 from J; bases not matched to a gene: 13. This CDR3 region has 17 residues. The CDR3 loop reads CASSLRGSGGWGTEAFF. As DNA, the CDR3 is TGTGCCAGCAGTTTAAGGGGGTCAGGGGGATGGGGCACTGAAGCTTTCTTT.

The V gene is TRBV7-6, the J gene TRBJ2-7; 8 bases agree with TRBD1. J gave up 5 bases and V 2 bases, and 5 bases lay outside the gene matches. Germline CDR1 is SGHVS and CDR2 is FNYEAQ. This CDR3 is built from 14 residues. CDR3 sequence reads: CASSLYQGANEQYF. The CDR3 coding sequence is TGTGCCAGCAGCTTATACCAGGGGGCAAACGAGCAGTACTTC.

The chain links TRBV20-1 to TRBJ1-1; D remains unclear. Germline values: CDR1 DFQATT, CDR2 SNEGSKA (reference sequence). V lost 0 bases, J lost 7 bases, and 6 bases lay in between. The CDR3 has 11 residues. CDR3 coding DNA: TGCAGTGCTAGAGATAGGGATGAAGCTTTCTTT. Protein: CSARDRDEAFF.

The sample holds one count of this clonotype. The chain combines TRBV10-3 with TRBJ1-2; D is possibly TRBD1 (6 bases). In germline, CDR1 is ENHRY, CDR2 SYGVKD. The CDR3 extends over 13 amino acids. Trimming shortened V by 3 bases and J by 4 bases, and 9 bases separated the two germline ends. CDR3 in amino acids: CAISDGDTYGYTF. The CDR3 DNA reads as TGTGCCATCAGTGATGGGGACACCTATGGCTACACCTTC.

This chain's CDR3 is CASSVQGGGFSDTQYF. DNA of the CDR3: TGTGCCAGCAGTGTCCAGGGGGGCGGTTTCTCAGATACGCAGTATTTT. V and J are TRBV6-1 and TRBJ2-3; possible D gene TRBD1, 7 bases. The V gene's germline CDR1 is MNHNS and CDR2 SASEGT. V was shortened by 4 bases and J by 4 bases, with 18 bases between the two germline ends. The CDR3 length is 16 residues.

This clonotype has only a few counts. The V gene is TRBV7-6, the J gene TRBJ2-5; D may be TRBD2 (6 bases). The length of the CDR3 is 16 residues. V dropped 2 bases and J dropped 2 bases, with 15 bases sitting between them. Germline CDR1 reads SGHVS; CDR2 reads FNYEAQ. CDR3 sequence reads: CASSLLGGVEQETQYF. The CDR3 region has the DNA TGTGCCAGCAGCTTACTAGGCGGGGTTGAGCAAGAGACCCAGTACTTC.

This clonotype turned up a few times. V is TRBV29-1 and J is TRBJ1-2; D gene uncertain. The CDR3 is 15 residues long. In germline, CDR1 is SQVTM, CDR2 ANQGSEA. Trimming removed 0 bases at V and 0 bases at J, with 11 bases between. This CDR3 reads CSVEDFTASNYGYTF. The CDR3 DNA reads as TGCAGCGTTGAAGATTTTACCGCCTCTAACTATGGCTACACCTTC.

Many counts were recorded for this clonotype. The gene calls are TRBV28 and TRBJ2-1, with a possible D match to TRBD2 (6 bases). There are 14 residues in the CDR3. The V gene's germline CDR1 is MDHEN and CDR2 SYDVKM. Trimming left V 6 bases short and J 6 bases short, with 15 bases between. The CDR3 reads CASRPTGTRNEQFF. CDR3 nucleotides: TGTGCCAGCAGACCGACCGGGACTCGCAATGAGCAGTTCTTC.

The chain links TRBV20-1 to TRBJ2-5; 9 bases line up with TRBD2. The CDR3 sequence is 14 residues long. CDR1 DFQATT and CDR2 SNEGSKA come from the germline V gene (reference sequence). With V trimmed by 5 bases and J by 4 bases, 8 bases remained unmatched. The CDR3 sequence is CSALAGGHRETQYF. Here the CDR3 DNA reads TGCAGTGCTTTGGCGGGGGGGCATAGAGAGACCCAGTACTTC.

The sample holds a few counts of this clonotype. This chain uses TRBV6-1 with TRBJ2-5; TRBD1 matches 8 bases. J was trimmed by 3 bases and V by 4 bases; bases with no gene match: 10. Germline-derived CDR1 and CDR2 are MNHNS and SASEGT. The CDR3 length is 16 residues. CDR3 sequence: CASSVLPGTGKETQYF. In DNA, the CDR3 is TGTGCCAGCAGTGTTCTCCCCGGGACAGGCAAAGAGACCCAGTACTTC.

Only one count was recorded for this clonotype. The chain has TRBV7-9 and TRBJ1-1, with D unclear. The CDR3 runs to 15 residues. The germline gives CDR1 SEHNR, CDR2 FQNEAQ (reference sequence). Trimming took 5 bases from V and 7 from J, leaving 20 bases between them. This chain's CDR3 is CASSQKTQTAREAFF. CDR3 nucleotide sequence: TGTGCCAGCAGCCAAAAGACCCAGACCGCCCGTGAAGCTTTCTTT.

The V gene is TRBV2, the J gene TRBJ1-3; a weak D match, TRBD1 (6 bases). V was trimmed by 3 bases and J by 3 bases, leaving 9 bases between them. This CDR3 spans 14 amino acids. The germline V gene has CDR1 SNHLY and CDR2 FYNNEI. The DNA of the CDR3 is TGTGCCAGCAGTGAGGCAGGGGTTGGAAACACCATATATTTT. It yields the protein CASSEAGVGNTIYF.

This sequence joins TRBV5-1 and TRBJ1-4, with D possibly TRBD1 on 5 matching bases. The CDR3 covers 15 residues. Germline V lookup: CDR1 SGHRS, CDR2 YFSETQ. Trimming cost V 4 bases and J 8 bases, with 18 bases left between them. As DNA, the CDR3 is TGCGCCAGCAGCCCCAGCGCCGGGGGTGGAGAAAAACTGTTTTTT. It is translated as CASSPSAGGGEKLFF.

The genes are TRBV5-1 and TRBJ2-7; 8 nucleotides agree with TRBD1. The germline CDR1 and CDR2 sequences are SGHRS and YFSETQ. The CDR3 totals 18 residues. V trimming: 0 bases; J trimming: 2 bases; junction bases outside the gene matches: 13. Here the CDR3 reads CASSLGQGLGVPPYEQYF. The CDR3 nucleotides read TGCGCCAGCAGCTTGGGACAGGGGTTGGGTGTTCCCCCCTACGAGCAGTACTTC.